These T cell receptor beta chains were read from a single sample in a study of OX40 agonist ivuxolimab in advanced cancers. Generated by immunoSEQ multiplex PCR, the TCRdb table keeps only in-frame clones and is missing some. This sample has about 73,000 clones, with 80% to 95% found just once. The sequencing used CD4+ or CD8+ T cells sorted from blood, collected in a trial of the OX40 agonist ivuxolimab. Every receptor here comes from an adult with an advanced solid tumor such as melanoma, head and neck, liver or kidney cancer. The CDR3 runs from the conserved cysteine through the conserved F or W. D genes are given only for firm matches. The size of a clone is reported for some rows only, either as once, few or many, or as a class for expanded clones.

TRBJ2-5 TRBV15 NA NA 15 CATSRGGVEGETQYF TGTGCCACCAGCAGAGGAGGGGTCGAGGGAGAGACCCAGTACTTC
TRBJ2-5 TRBV5-1 NA NA 15 CASSIGGGPQETQYF TGCGCCAGCAGCATCGGAGGAGGGCCCCAAGAGACCCAGTACTTC
TRBJ1-1 TRBV6-5 NA NA 16 CASSYHSSFLGTEAFF TGTGCCAGCAGTTACCACTCATCCTTTTTAGGAACTGAAGCTTTCTTT
TRBJ2-3 TRBV27 NA NA 11 CASSTRGTQYF TGTGCCAGCAGTACCCGGGGTACGCAGTATTTT
TRBJ2-7 TRBV6-5 TRBD2 NA 15 CASRTRLADSYEQYF TGTGCCAGCAGGACAAGACTAGCGGACTCCTACGAGCAGTACTTC
TRBJ2-3 TRBV5-4 TRBD2 NA 16 CASSLEVAGGRDTQYF TGTGCCAGCAGCTTGGAGGTAGCGGGAGGTAGAGATACGCAGTATTTT
TRBJ1-5 TRBV7-2 NA NA 14 CASSLVAVGQPQHF TGTGCCAGCAGCTTAGTCGCGGTTGGTCAGCCCCAGCATTTT
TRBJ2-2 TRBV18 TRBD1 NA 15 CASSPRTGWTGELFF TGTGCCAGCTCACCACGGACAGGGTGGACCGGGGAGCTGTTTTTT
TRBJ1-2 TRBV20-1 NA NA 11 CSATPFGGYTF TGCAGTGCTACTCCCTTTGGAGGCTACACCTTC
TRBJ2-3 TRBV19 NA NA 15 CASRGTSIVADTQYF TGTGCCAGTAGGGGTACTAGTATAGTAGCAGATACGCAGTATTTT
TRBJ2-1 TRBV28 NA NA 13 CASSFPRRGGQFF TGTGCCAGCAGTTTTCCTCGGCGGGGTGGGCAGTTCTTC
TRBJ2-7 TRBV7-3 NA NA 11 CASSGGGEQYF TGTGCCAGCAGCGGGGGAGGCGAGCAGTACTTC
TRBJ1-3 TRBV2 TRBD1 NA 16 CAVGGDRMASGNTIYF TGTGCCGTAGGGGGGGACAGGATGGCCTCTGGAAACACCATATATTTT
TRBJ1-5 TRBV28 NA NA 18 CASSSAIGGGPTTSTQHF TGTGCCAGCAGCTCAGCAATCGGGGGGGGACCCACTACTTCAACCCAGCATTTT
TRBJ1-2 TRBV6-5 NA few 11 CATKAVSGYTF TGTGCAACCAAGGCAGTCTCTGGCTACACCTTC
TRBJ2-7 TRBV28 NA NA 15 CASSLFDRPSYEQYF TGTGCCAGCAGTTTATTTGACAGGCCCTCCTACGAGCAGTACTTC
TRBJ1-2 TRBV7-9 NA once 14 CASSFQQGRGGYTF TGTGCCAGCAGCTTTCAGCAGGGCCGAGGTGGCTACACCTTC
TRBJ2-6 TRBV19 NA few 15 CASTRSSSGANVLTF TGTGCCAGTACGCGCAGTTCCTCTGGGGCCAACGTCCTGACTTTC
TRBJ2-2 TRBV21-1 NA NA 14 CASSRLGLSGELFF TGTGCCAGCAGCAGACTAGGTTTGTCCGGGGAGCTGTTTTTT
TRBJ2-1 TRBV7-2 TRBD2 NA 18 CASSLVTGGAGAYNEQFF TGTGCCAGCAGCCTCGTTACGGGAGGGGCGGGGGCCTACAATGAGCAGTTCTTC
TRBJ2-2 TRBV7-3 NA few 12 CASSLDGRELFF TGTGCCAGCAGCTTAGATGGCCGGGAGCTGTTTTTT
TRBJ2-5 TRBV29-1 NA once 13 CSVGAGRQETQYF TGCAGCGTTGGGGCGGGACGACAAGAGACCCAGTACTTC
TRBJ2-7 TRBV14 NA NA 15 CASSQSPGVTYEQYF TGTGCCAGCAGCCAATCCCCAGGGGTAACCTACGAGCAGTACTTC
TRBJ2-4 TRBV7-6 NA NA 14 CASSLGAPILVQYF TGTGCCAGCAGCTTGGGGGCCCCTATTTTAGTTCAGTACTTC
TRBJ2-3 TRBV5-1 NA few 15 CASSLAVTPGDTQYF TGCGCCAGCAGCTTGGCCGTCACCCCGGGGGATACGCAGTATTTT
TRBJ1-6 TRBV28 NA NA 18 CASSRDTRLLWRRSPLHF TGTGCCAGCAGCCGCGACACCCGACTGCTCTGGAGGCGATCACCCCTCCACTTT
TRBJ2-5 TRBV18 NA NA 14 CASSLRGAKETQYF TGTGCCAGCTCACTTCGGGGGGCTAAAGAGACCCAGTACTTC
TRBJ2-2 TRBV7-3 NA NA 15 CASSLGAANTGELFF TGTGCCAGCAGCTTAGGGGCGGCGAACACCGGGGAGCTGTTTTTT
TRBJ1-2 TRBV30 NA NA 13 CAWREQGVYGYTF TGTGCCTGGAGGGAACAGGGTGTCTATGGCTACACCTTC
TRBJ2-1 TRBV10-3 TRBD1 NA 16 CAISESRDSNRGEQFF TGTGCCATCAGTGAGTCGAGGGACAGCAATAGGGGTGAGCAGTTCTTC
TRBJ1-1 TRBV7-2 NA once 15 CASSLVGRGNTEAFF TGTGCCAGCAGCTTAGTCGGACGGGGGAACACTGAAGCTTTCTTT
TRBJ1-4 TRBV5-6 NA NA 16 CASSFSGQPDGEKLFF TGTGCCAGCAGCTTCAGTGGTCAGCCGGACGGTGAAAAACTGTTTTTT
TRBJ1-2 TRBV6-6 NA few 15 CASSWEGRSSYGYTF TGTGCCAGCAGTTGGGAGGGGCGGAGCTCCTATGGCTACACCTTC
TRBJ2-1 TRBV12-5 TRBD1 NA 15 CASAMGQGPGDEQFF TGTGCTAGTGCCATGGGACAGGGGCCCGGGGATGAGCAGTTCTTC
TRBJ2-5 TRBV10-3 NA NA 13 CAISGASLETQYF TGTGCCATCAGTGGGGCTAGCCTGGAGACCCAGTACTTC
TRBJ1-2 TRBV5-1 NA NA 14 CASSLGDSLWGYTF TGCGCCAGCAGCTTGGGAGACAGCCTTTGGGGCTACACCTTC